Detailed here is one T cell receptor (beta chain). Its antigen specificity is not known. No base qualities exist here, and no much larger clone lies one base off it. Libraries were built with PCR. Sequencing was carried out with an Illumina HiSeq 2500. To reduce PCR and sequencing biases, unique molecular identifiers were incorporated into the TCR beta cDNA libraries. Every 1 to 10 million input T cells yielded 500,000 or so cDNA molecules, meaning each molecule approximated one T cell. The patient libraries were prepared and sequenced with the same protocol used for the earlier healthy control dataset. Samples belonging to the same batch were prepared together, multiplexed and sequenced on a shared HiSeq lane. For the original study's pipeline: Raw barcoded reads were processed with MIGEC, discarding single-read molecular identifier groups before consensus assembly and CDR3 extraction. VDJtools was used for post-analysis of the clonotype tables, and diversity was normalized by down-sampling every dataset to the size of the smallest sample. In repertoire overlap clustering, CDR3 amino acid sequences, but not nucleotide sequences, were matched to correct batch-related cross-sample contamination. The public sequencing data were trimmed at Q25 with fastp and processed into clonotypes with MiXCR by TCRdb, which kept only in-frame beta chains. Rows are combined by CDR3 protein, so each entry shows the most common genes and DNA. These V and J calls originate from TCRdb's pipeline instead of the authors' own analysis. The sample records fewer than 850,000 distinct CDR3 sequences, around 27% of which are singletons. Together, the top ten hold roughly 0.57% of the sample.

TCR beta repertoires were profiled from peripheral blood of approximately 13 young patients with multiple sclerosis to demonstrate the VDJtools post-analysis software. Multiple sclerosis patients were children and adolescents aged roughly 6 to 16 years. This sample was taken from a study of post-analysis software for immune sequencing data (dated by TCRdb to between 2015 and 2016). For the wider study: Disease courses on record covered relapsing-remitting, secondary progressive and progressive-relapsing multiple sclerosis, though some patients had no subtype annotation. The multiple sclerosis patient repertoires were compared with more than 10 previously published healthy control repertoires from donors aged roughly 6 to 25 years. A subset of samples was prepared in parallel using single-end sample barcoding, then pooled and co-amplified after Illumina adapter ligation.

The CDR3, from cysteine to phenylalanine, totals 14 residues. Only the CDR3 portion is preserved as DNA: 42 bases, with reading frame beginning at the first base. V was cut back by 8 bases and J by 3 bases, leaving a gap of 14 bases between them. Sequences MDHEN (CDR1) and SYDVKM (CDR2) are obtained from the germline V gene. The paper's findings and limits, for the study overall: Strong co-clustering of samples prepared in the same batch was shown by direct clustering with F measure, prompting a batch-effect correction. A handful of TRBV segments, including TRBV5-6, TRBV5-1 and TRBV20-1, were significantly more frequent in patients than controls. Compared with controls, multiple sclerosis patients had significantly lower normalized Chao1 diversity, a finding suggesting substantial peripheral T-cell clonal expansion. The control group was slightly older than the multiple sclerosis patient group.

Sequenced: blood. The source of this sequence is a girl aged 5 to 17 with multiple sclerosis. Rearrangement joined TRBV28 to TRBJ2-1; the D gene is unclear. This receptor has the CDR3 CASEDPSRYNEQFF. The DNA is as follows: TGTGCCAGCGAGGATCCATCCCGCTACAATGAGCAGTTCTTC.